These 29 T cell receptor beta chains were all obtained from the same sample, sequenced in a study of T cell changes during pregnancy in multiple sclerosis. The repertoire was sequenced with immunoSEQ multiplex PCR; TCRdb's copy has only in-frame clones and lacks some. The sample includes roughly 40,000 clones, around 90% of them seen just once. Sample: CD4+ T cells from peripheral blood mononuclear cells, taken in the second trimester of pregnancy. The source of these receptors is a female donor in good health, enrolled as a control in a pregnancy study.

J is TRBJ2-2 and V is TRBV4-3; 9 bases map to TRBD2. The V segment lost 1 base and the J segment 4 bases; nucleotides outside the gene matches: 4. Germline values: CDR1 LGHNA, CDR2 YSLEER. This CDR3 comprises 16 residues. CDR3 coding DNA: TGCGCCAGCAGCCAAGGTGGTAGCGGGAGCACCGGGGAGCTGTTTTTT. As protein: CASSQGGSGSTGELFF.

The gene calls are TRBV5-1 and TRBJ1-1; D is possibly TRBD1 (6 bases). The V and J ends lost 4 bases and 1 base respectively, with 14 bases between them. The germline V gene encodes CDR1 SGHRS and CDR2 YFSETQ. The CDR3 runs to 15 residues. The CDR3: CASSGTPTGNTEAFF. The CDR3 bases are TGCGCCAGCAGCGGGACCCCGACAGGGAACACTGAAGCTTTCTTT.

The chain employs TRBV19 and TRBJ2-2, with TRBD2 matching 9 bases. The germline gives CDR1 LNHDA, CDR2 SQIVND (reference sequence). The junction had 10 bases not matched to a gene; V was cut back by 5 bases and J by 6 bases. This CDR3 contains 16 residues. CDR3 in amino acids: CASSHGWASGAGELFF. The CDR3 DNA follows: TGTGCCAGTAGTCACGGGTGGGCTAGCGGGGCCGGGGAGCTGTTTTTT.

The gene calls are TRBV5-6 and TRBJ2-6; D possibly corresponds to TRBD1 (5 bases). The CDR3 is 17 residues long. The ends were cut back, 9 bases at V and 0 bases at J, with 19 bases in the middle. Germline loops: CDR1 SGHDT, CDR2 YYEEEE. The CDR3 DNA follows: TGTGCCACCGGAGACAGCTTACTCTTCTCTGGGGCCAACGTCCTGACTTTC. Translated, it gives CATGDSLLFSGANVLTF.

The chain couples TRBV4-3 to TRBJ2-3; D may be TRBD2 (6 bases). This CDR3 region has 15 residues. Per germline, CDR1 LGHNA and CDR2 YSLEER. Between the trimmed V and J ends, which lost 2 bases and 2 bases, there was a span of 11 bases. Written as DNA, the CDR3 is TGCGCCAGCAGCCAAATGGGACTTCTCACAGATACGCAGTATTTT. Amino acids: CASSQMGLLTDTQYF.

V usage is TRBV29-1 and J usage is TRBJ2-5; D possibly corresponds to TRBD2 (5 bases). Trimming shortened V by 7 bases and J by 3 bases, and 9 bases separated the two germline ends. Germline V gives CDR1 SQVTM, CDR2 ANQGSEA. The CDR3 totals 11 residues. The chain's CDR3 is CSAWGEETQYF. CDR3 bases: TGCAGCGCGTGGGGAGAAGAGACCCAGTACTTC.

CDR3 nucleotide sequence: TGTGCCAGCAGCCTCAATAATGGGGCCGGTCGGTCCCCGCATACGCAGTATTTT. Protein: CASSLNNGAGRSPHTQYF. V and J are TRBV7-8 and TRBJ2-3; tentatively, D is TRBD1 (5 bases). The germline gives CDR1 SGHVS, CDR2 FQNEAQ. The CDR3 is 18 residues long. V gave up 5 bases and J gave up 7 bases, with 28 bases separating them.

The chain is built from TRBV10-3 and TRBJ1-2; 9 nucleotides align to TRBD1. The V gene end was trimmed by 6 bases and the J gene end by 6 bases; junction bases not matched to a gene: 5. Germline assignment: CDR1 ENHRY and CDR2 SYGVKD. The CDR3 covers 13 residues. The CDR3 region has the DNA TGTGCCATCAGCCCACAGGGGGCTAATGGCTACACCTTC. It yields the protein CAISPQGANGYTF.

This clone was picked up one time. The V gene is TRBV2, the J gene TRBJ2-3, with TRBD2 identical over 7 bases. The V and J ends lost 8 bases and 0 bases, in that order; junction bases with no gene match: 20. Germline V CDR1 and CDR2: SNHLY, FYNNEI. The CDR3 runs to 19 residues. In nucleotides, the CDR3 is TGTGCCAGCGGGGAGCGGGGAAACCAAAAACTATATAGCACAGATACGCAGTATTTT. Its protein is CASGERGNQKLYSTDTQYF. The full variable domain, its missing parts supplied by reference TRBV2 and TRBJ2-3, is EPEVTQTPSHQVTQMGQEVILRCVPISNHLYFYWYRQILGQKVEFLVSFYNNEISEKSEIFDDQFSVERPDGSNFTLKIRSTKLEDSAMYFCASGERGNQKLYSTDTQYFGPGTRLTVL.

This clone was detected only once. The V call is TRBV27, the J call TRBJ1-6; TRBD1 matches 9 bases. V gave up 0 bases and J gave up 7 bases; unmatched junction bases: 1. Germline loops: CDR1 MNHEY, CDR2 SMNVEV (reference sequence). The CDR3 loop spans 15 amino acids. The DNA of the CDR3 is TGTGCCAGCAGTTTATCGGGGACAGGGAATTCACCCCTCCACTTT. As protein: CASSLSGTGNSPLHF.

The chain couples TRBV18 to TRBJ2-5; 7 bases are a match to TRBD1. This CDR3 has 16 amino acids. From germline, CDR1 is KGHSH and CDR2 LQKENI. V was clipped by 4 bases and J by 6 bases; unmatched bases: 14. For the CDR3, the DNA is TGTGCCAGCTCACTACAACAGGGGTCGGGGCTCAAGACCCAGTACTTC. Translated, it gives CASSLQQGSGLKTQYF.

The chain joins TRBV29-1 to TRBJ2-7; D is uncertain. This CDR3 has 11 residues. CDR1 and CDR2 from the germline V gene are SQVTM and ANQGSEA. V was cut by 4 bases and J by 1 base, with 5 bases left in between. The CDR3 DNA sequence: TGCAGCGTTGTATTGTCCTACGAGCAGTACTTC. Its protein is CSVVLSYEQYF.

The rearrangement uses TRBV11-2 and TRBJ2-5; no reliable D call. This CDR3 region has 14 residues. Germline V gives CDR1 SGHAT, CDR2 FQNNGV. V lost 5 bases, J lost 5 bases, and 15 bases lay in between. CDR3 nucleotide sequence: TGTGCCAGCAGCGTCTCGCCCCGGGTCGAGACCCAGTACTTC. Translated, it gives CASSVSPRVETQYF.

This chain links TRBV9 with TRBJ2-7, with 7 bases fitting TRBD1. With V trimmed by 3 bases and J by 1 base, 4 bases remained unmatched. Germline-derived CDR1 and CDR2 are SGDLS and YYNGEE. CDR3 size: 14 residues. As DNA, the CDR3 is TGTGCCAGCAGCGAGACAGGGAGATCCTACGAGCAGTACTTC. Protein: CASSETGRSYEQYF.

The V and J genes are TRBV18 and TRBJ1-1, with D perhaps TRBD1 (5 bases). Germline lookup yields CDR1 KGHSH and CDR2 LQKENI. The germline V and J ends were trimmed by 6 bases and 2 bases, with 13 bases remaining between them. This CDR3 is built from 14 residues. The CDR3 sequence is CASSSETANTEAFF. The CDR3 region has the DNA TGTGCCAGCTCGTCCGAGACAGCTAACACTGAAGCTTTCTTT.

The CDR3 nucleotides read TGTGCCAGCAGCTTTTCCCCCCTAAGCACAGATACGCAGTATTTT. This gives the protein CASSFSPLSTDTQYF. V usage is TRBV5-4 and J usage is TRBJ2-3, with unresolved D. The germline CDR1 and CDR2 sequences are SGHNT and YYREEE (reference sequence). This CDR3 comprises 15 residues. With 2 bases removed from V and 0 bases from J, the gap between germline ends came to 10 bases.

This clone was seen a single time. CDR3 sequence reads: CASSSYRGNIQYF. The CDR3 nucleotides are TGTGCCAGCAGTAGCTACAGGGGAAACATTCAGTACTTC. The chain couples TRBV6-1 to TRBJ2-4; 7 bases fit TRBD1. CDR1 and CDR2 from the germline V gene are MNHNS and SASEGT. There are 13 residues in the CDR3. Losses at the gene ends were 5 bases for V and 6 bases for J; bases not matched to a gene: 4.

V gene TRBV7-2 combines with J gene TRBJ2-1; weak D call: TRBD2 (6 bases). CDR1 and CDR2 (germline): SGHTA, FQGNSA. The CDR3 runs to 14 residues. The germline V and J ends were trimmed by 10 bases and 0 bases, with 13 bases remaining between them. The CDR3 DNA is TGTGCCACAAAAGCGGGTTCCTCCTACAATGAGCAGTTCTTC. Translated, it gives CATKAGSSYNEQFF.

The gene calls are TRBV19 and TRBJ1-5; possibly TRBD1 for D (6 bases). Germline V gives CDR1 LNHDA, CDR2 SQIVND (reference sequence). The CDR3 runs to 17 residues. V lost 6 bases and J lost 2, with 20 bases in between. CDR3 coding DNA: TGTGCCAGTAGACCTGGGACAACTAATAGGGGCAATCAGCCCCAGCATTTT. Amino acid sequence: CASRPGTTNRGNQPQHF.

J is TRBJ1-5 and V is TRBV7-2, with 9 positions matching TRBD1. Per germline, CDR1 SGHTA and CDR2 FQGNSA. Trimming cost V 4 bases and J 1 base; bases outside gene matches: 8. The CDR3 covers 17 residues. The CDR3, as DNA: TGTGCCAGCAGCTCGGGACAGGGAGATTTGAGCAATCAGCCCCAGCATTTT. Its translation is CASSSGQGDLSNQPQHF.

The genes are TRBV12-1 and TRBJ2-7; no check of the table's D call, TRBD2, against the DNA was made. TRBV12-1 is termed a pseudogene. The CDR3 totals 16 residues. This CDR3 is CASSFNRLAAPYEQYF. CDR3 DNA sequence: TGTGCCAGCAGCTTCAATAGACTAGCGGCCCCCTACGAGCAGTACTTC.

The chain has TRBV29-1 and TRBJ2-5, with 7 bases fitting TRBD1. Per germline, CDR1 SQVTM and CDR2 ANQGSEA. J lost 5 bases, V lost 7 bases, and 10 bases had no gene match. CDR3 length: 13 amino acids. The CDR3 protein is CSAPGQRRETQYF. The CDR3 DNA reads TGCAGCGCACCGGGACAGAGAAGGGAGACCCAGTACTTC.

The CDR3 reads CASSTPFGLAGGPETQYF. Written as DNA, the CDR3 is TGTGCCAGCAGTACCCCCTTTGGACTAGCGGGAGGGCCGGAGACCCAGTACTTC. The rearrangement joins TRBV28 to TRBJ2-5; 15 bases agree with TRBD2. The J segment lost 5 bases and the V segment lost 5 bases, leaving 12 bases of the junction unmatched. The CDR3 extends over 18 amino acids. Germline CDR1 reads MDHEN; CDR2 reads SYDVKM.

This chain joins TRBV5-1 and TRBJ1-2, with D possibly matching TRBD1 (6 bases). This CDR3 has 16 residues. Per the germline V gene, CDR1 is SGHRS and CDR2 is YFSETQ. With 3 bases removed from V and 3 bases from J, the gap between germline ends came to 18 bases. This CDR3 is CASSWTTGADYYGYTF. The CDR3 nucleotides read TGCGCCAGCAGCTGGACGACAGGAGCGGATTACTATGGCTACACCTTC. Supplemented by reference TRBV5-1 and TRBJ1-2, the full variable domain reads KAGVTQTPRYLIKTRGQQVTLSCSPISGHRSVSWYQQTPGQGLQFLFEYFSETQRNKGNFPGRFSGRQFSNSRSEMNVSTLELGDSALYLCASSWTTGADYYGYTFGSGTRLTVV.

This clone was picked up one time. CDR3 sequence (DNA): TGTGCCAGCAGCCCCGGGGGAGGCTCTGGGGCCAACGTCCTGACTTTC. It codes for CASSPGGGSGANVLTF. This chain links TRBV11-3 with TRBJ2-6, with D perhaps TRBD2 (6 bases). Germline assignment: CDR1 SGHNT and CDR2 YENEEA. Trimming left V 5 bases short and J 0 bases short, with 11 bases between. The CDR3 has 16 residues.

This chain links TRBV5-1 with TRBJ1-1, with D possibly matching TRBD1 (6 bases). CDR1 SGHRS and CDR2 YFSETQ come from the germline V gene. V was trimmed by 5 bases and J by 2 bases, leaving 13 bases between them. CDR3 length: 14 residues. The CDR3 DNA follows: TGCGCCAGCAGACCCGGGGACACCAACACTGAAGCTTTCTTT. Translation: CASRPGDTNTEAFF.

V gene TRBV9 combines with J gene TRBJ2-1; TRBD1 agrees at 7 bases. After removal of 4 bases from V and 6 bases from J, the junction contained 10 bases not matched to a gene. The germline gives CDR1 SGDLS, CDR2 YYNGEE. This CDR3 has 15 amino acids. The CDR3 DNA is TGTGCCAGCAGCCTGAACTGGGACAGCGGCAATGAGCAGTTCTTC. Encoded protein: CASSLNWDSGNEQFF.

The CDR3 is CAGDPGTFSYEQYF. The CDR3 region has the DNA TGTGCCGGGGATCCAGGGACTTTCTCCTACGAGCAGTACTTC. This chain uses TRBV7-3 with TRBJ2-7; possible D gene TRBD2, 6 bases. The V gene's germline CDR1 is SGHTA and CDR2 FQGTGA. V lost 11 bases and J 0 bases, leaving 17 bases between the germline ends. CDR3 length equals 14 residues.

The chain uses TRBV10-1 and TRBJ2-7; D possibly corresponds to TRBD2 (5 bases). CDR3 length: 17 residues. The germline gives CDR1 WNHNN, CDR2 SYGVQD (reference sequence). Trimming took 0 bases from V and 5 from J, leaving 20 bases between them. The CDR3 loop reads CASSESPRGITPDEQYF. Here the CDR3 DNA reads TGCGCCAGCAGTGAGTCGCCCAGAGGGATCACTCCCGACGAGCAGTACTTC.